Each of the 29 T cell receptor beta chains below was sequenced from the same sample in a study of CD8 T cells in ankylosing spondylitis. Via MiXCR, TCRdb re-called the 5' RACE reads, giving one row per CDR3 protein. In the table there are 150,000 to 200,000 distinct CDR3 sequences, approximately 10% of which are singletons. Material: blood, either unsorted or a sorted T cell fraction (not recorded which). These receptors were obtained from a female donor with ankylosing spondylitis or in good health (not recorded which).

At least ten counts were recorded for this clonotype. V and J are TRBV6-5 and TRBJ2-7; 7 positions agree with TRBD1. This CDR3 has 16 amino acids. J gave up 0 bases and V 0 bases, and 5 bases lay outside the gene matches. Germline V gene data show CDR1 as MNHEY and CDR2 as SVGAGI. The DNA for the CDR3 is TGTGCCAGCAGTTACTCGTCCGGGACAGTCTCCTACGAGCAGTACTTC. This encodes CASSYSSGTVSYEQYF.

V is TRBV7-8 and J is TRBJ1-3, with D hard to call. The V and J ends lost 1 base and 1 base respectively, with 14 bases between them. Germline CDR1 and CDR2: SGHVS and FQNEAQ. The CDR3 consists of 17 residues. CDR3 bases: TGTGCCAGCAGCTTAGAAGGGAGGATAATATCTGGAAACACCATATATTTT. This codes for CASSLEGRIISGNTIYF.

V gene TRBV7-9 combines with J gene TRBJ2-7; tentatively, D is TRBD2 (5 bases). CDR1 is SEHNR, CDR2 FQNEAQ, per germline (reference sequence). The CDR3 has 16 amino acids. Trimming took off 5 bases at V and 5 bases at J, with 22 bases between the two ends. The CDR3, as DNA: TGTGCCAGCAGCCCCCTCCGAGCTGGAGGTGACAACGAGCAGTACTTC. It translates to CASSPLRAGGDNEQYF. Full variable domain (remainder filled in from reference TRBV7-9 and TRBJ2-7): DTGVSQNPRHKITKRGQNVTFRCDPISEHNRLYWYRQTLGQGPEFLTYFQNEAQLEKSRLLSDRFSAERPKGSFSTLEIQRTEQGDSAMYLCASSPLRAGGDNEQYFGPGTRLTVT.

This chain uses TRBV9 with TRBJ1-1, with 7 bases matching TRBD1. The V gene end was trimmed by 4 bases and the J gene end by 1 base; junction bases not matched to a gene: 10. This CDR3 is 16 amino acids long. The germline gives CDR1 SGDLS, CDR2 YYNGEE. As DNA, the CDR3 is TGTGCCAGCAGCCATAGACAGGGCATGGGGAACACTGAAGCTTTCTTT. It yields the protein CASSHRQGMGNTEAFF.

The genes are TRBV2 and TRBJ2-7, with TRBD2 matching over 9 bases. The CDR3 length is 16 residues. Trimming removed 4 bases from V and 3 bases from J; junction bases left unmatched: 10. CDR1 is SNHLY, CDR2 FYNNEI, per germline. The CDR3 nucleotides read TGTGCCAGCAGTGTCATTTGGACTAGCGAAAACTACGAGCAGTACTTC. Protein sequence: CASSVIWTSENYEQYF.

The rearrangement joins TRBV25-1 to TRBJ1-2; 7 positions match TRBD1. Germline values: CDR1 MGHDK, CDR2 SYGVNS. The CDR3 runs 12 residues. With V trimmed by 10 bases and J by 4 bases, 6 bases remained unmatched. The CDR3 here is CATRQGGYGYTF. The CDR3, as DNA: TGTGCCACCCGACAGGGTGGCTATGGCTACACCTTC.

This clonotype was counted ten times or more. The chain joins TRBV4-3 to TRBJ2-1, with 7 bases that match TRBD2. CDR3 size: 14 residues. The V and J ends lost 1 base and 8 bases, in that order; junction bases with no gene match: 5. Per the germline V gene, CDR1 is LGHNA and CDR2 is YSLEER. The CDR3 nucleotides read TGCGCCAGCAGCCAAGGGAAGCGGGGCCATGAGCAGTTCTTC. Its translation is CASSQGKRGHEQFF.

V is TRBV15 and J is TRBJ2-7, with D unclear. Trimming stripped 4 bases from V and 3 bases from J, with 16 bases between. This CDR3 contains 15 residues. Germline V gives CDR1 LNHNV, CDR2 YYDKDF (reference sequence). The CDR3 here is CATSNTADGDYEQYF. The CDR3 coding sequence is TGTGCCACCAGCAATACCGCGGACGGCGACTACGAGCAGTACTTC.

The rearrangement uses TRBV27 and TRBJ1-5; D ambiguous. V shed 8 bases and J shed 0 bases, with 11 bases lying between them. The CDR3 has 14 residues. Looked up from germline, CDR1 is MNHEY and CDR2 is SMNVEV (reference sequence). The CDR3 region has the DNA TGTGCCAGCGGGCCCATCCTTAGCAATCAGCCCCAGCATTTT. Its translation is CASGPILSNQPQHF.

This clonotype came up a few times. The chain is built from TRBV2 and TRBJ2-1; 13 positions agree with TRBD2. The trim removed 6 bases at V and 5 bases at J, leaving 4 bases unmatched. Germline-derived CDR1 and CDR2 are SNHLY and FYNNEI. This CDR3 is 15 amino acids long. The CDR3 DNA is TGTGCCAGCAGACTAGCGGGAGGGGAGGACAATGAGCAGTTCTTC. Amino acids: CASRLAGGEDNEQFF.

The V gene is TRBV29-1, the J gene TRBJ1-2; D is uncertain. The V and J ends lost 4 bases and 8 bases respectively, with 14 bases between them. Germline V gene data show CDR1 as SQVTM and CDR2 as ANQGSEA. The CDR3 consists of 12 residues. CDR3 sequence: CSVVGGGPGYTF. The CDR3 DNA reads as TGCAGCGTTGTGGGCGGAGGGCCCGGCTACACCTTC.

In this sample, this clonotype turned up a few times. The CDR3 coding sequence is TGTGCCAGCAGCCAAACTCCGGCAGGGACGATAGCTTTCTTT. As protein: CASSQTPAGTIAFF. V usage is TRBV12-3 or TRBV12-4 and J usage is TRBJ1-1; D perhaps matches TRBD1 (5 bases). The V end was cut by 6 bases, the J end by 10 bases, with 21 bases between. The CDR3 loop spans 14 amino acids.

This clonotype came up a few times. The CDR3, as DNA: TGTGCCAGCAGCTTATTCCAGGGGGGCACTGAAGCTTTCTTT. Its translation is CASSLFQGGTEAFF. The chain uses TRBV7-9 and TRBJ1-1, with 7 bases fitting TRBD1. Germline trimming cut 2 bases from V and 4 bases from J; bases unmatched to any gene: 4. The CDR3 contains 14 residues. Per germline, CDR1 SEHNR and CDR2 FQNEAQ (reference sequence).

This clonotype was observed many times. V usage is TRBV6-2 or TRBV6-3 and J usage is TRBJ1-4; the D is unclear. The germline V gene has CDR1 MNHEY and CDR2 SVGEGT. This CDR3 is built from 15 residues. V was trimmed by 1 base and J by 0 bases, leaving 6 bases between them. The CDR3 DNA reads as TGTGCCAGCAGTTACTGGTCTGCAACTAATGAAAAACTGTTTTTT. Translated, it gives CASSYWSATNEKLFF.

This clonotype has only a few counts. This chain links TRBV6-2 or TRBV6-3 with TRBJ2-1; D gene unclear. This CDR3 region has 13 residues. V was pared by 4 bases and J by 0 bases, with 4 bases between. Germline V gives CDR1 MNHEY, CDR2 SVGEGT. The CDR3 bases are TGTGCCAGCAGTTTAGCCTCCTACAATGAGCAGTTCTTC. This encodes CASSLASYNEQFF.

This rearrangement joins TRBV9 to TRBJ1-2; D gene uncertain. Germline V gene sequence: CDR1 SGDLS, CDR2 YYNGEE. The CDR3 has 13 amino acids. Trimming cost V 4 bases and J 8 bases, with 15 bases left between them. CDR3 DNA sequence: TGTGCCAGCAGCTCCCGAGGCCTTGGCGGCTACACCTTC. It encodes CASSSRGLGGYTF.

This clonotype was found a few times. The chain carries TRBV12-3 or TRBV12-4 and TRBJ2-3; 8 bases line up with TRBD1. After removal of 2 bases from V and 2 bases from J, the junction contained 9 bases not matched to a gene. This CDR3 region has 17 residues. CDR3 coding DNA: TGTGCCAGCAGTTTACGGGACAGGTATTATGACACAGATACGCAGTATTTT. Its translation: CASSLRDRYYDTDTQYF.

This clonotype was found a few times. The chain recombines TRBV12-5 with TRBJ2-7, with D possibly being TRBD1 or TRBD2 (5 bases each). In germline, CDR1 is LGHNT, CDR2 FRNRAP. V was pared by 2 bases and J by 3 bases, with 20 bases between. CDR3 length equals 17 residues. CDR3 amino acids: CASGLSIREFDYYEQYF. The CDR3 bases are TGTGCTAGTGGTTTGTCAATCAGGGAGTTCGACTACTACGAGCAGTACTTC.

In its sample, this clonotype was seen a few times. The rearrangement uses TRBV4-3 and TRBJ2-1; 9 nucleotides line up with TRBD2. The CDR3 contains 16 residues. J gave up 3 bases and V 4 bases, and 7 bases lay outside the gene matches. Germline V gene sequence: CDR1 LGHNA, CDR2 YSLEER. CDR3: CASSPLASGDYNEQFF. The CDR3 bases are TGCGCCAGCAGCCCCCTGGCTAGCGGGGACTACAATGAGCAGTTCTTC.

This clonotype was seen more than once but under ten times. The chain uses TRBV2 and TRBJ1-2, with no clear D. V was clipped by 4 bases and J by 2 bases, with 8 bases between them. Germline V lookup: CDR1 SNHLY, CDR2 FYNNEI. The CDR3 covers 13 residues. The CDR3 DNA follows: TGTGCCAGCAGTGTTACATCGAACTATGGCTACACCTTC. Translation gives CASSVTSNYGYTF.

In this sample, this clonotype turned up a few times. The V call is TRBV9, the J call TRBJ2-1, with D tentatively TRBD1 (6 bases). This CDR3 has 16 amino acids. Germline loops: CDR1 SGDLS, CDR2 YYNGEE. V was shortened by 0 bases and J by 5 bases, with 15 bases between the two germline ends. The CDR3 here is CASSVGGQTRNNEQFF. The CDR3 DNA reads TGTGCCAGCAGCGTAGGGGGACAAACTAGGAACAATGAGCAGTTCTTC.

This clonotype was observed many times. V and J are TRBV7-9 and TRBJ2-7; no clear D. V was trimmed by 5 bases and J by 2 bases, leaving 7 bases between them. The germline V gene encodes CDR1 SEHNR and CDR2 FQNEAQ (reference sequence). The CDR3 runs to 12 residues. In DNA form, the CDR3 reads TGTGCCAGCAGCGCCGCACCCTACGAGCAGTACTTC. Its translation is CASSAAPYEQYF.

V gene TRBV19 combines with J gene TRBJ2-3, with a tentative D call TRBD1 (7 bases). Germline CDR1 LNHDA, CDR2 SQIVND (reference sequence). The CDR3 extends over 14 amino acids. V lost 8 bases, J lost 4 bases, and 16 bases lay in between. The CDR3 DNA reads TGTGCCAGTTCGACAGGGAGGATAGCAGATACGCAGTATTTT. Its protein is CASSTGRIADTQYF.

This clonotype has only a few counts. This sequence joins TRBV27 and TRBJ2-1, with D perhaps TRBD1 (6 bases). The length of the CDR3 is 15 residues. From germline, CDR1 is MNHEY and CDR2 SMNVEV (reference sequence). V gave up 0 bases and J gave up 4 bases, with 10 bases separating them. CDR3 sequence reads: CASSLSSRGYNEQFF. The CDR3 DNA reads TGTGCCAGCAGTTTATCTAGCAGGGGTTACAATGAGCAGTTCTTC.

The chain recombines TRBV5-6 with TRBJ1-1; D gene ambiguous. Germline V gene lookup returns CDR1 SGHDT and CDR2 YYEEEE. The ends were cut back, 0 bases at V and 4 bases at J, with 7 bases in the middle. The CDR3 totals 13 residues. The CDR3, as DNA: TGTGCCAGCAGCTTGGAGGGTCTCACTGAAGCTTTCTTT. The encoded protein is CASSLEGLTEAFF. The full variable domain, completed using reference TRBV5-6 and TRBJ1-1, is DAGVTQSPTHLIKTRGQQVTLRCSPKSGHDTVSWYQQALGQGPQFIFQYYEEEERQRGNFPDRFSGHQFPNYSSELNVNALLLGDSALYLCASSLEGLTEAFFGQGTRLTVV.

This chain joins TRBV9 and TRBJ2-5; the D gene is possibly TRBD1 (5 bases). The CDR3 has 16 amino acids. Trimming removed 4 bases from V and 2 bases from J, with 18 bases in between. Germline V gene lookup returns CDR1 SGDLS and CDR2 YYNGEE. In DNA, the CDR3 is TGTGCCAGCAGCAAAGGGGAACAGGTCCTACAAGAGACCCAGTACTTC. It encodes CASSKGEQVLQETQYF.

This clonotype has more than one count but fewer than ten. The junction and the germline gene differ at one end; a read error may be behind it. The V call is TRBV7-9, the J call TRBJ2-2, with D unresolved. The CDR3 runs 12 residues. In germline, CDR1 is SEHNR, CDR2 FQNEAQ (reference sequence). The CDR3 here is CASIPGTGELFF. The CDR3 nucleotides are TGTGCTAGCATACCTGGCACCGGGGAGCTGTTTTTT.

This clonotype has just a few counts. Written as DNA, the CDR3 is TGTGCTAGTGGTTCCCCCCAGGGGGCCTTCAATGAGCAGTTCTTC. Residues: CASGSPQGAFNEQFF. The chain combines TRBV12-5 with TRBJ2-1; TRBD1 aligns across 8 bases. Unmatched junction bases numbered 8, after V lost 4 bases and J lost 6 bases. The CDR3 sequence is 15 residues long. Looked up from germline, CDR1 is LGHNT and CDR2 is FRNRAP.

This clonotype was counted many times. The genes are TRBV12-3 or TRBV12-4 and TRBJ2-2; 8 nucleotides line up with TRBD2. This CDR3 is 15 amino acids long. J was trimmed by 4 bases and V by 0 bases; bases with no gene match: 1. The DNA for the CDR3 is TGTGCCAGCAGTTTAGCGGCGGGAGGCACCGGGGAGCTGTTTTTT. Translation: CASSLAAGGTGELFF.